A selection of T cell receptor beta chains follows, all from one sample in a study of cytomegalovirus exposure and HLA in healthy donors. Clones were sequenced by immunoSEQ multiplex PCR, and TCRdb holds only the in-frame ones, with some missing. In the table there are more than 200,000 clones, 70% to 85% of which are singletons. The sample taken for sequencing was PBMCs. The receptors originated from a girl aged 2-10 years in good health and CMV-seronegative. The CDR3 runs from the conserved cysteine through the conserved F or W. D genes are given only for firm matches. Clone size appears in some rows only: once, few, many, or a class for an expanded clone.

V: TRBV6-4; size: -; D: TRBD1; length: 16; J: TRBJ2-6; CDR3: CASSEAGGAGANVLTF; DNA: TGTGCCAGCAGTGAGGCAGGGGGCGCTGGGGCCAACGTCCTGACTTTC
V: TRBV5-6; size: -; D: TRBD1; length: 14; J: TRBJ1-2; CDR3: CASSLGRGRYGYTF; DNA: TGTGCCAGCAGCTTGGGCAGGGGGCGTTATGGCTACACCTTC
V: TRBV7-9; size: -; D: TRBD2; length: 16; J: TRBJ2-7; CDR3: CASSPRWASGGYEQYF; DNA: TGTGCCAGCAGCCCCCGATGGGCTAGCGGGGGGTACGAGCAGTACTTC
V: TRBV7-9; size: once; D: -; length: 14; J: TRBJ1-1; CDR3: CASSLGAGGPEAFF; DNA: TGTGCCAGCAGCTTAGGGGCTGGAGGGCCTGAAGCTTTCTTT
V: TRBV19; size: -; D: TRBD2; length: 16; J: TRBJ2-1; CDR3: CAISFHHSGGYNEQFF; DNA: TGTGCCATTAGTTTCCATCATAGCGGGGGATACAATGAGCAGTTCTTC
V: TRBV18; size: -; D: TRBD1; length: 14; J: TRBJ2-5; CDR3: CASSLTGAIETQYF; DNA: TGTGCCAGCTCGCTTACAGGGGCCATTGAGACCCAGTACTTC
V: TRBV19; size: -; D: TRBD1; length: 15; J: TRBJ1-3; CDR3: CASSTGQASGNTIYF; DNA: TGTGCCAGTAGTACTGGACAGGCCTCTGGAAACACCATATATTTT
V: TRBV10-3; size: -; D: TRBD1; length: 15; J: TRBJ2-3; CDR3: CAISVRQGGTDTQYF; DNA: TGTGCCATCAGTGTAAGACAGGGCGGCACAGATACGCAGTATTTT
V: TRBV2; size: few; D: TRBD2; length: 14; J: TRBJ2-3; CDR3: CASSLAGRGDTQYF; DNA: TGTGCCAGCAGTCTAGCGGGGAGAGGTGATACGCAGTATTTT
V: TRBV19; size: -; D: -; length: 15; J: TRBJ2-1; CDR3: CASSIHDSSNNEQFF; DNA: TGTGCCAGTAGTATTCATGATTCTAGCAACAATGAGCAGTTCTTC
V: TRBV29-1; size: once; D: -; length: 12; J: TRBJ1-2; CDR3: CSVGEGNYGYTF; DNA: TGCAGCGTCGGGGAGGGAAACTATGGCTACACCTTC
V: TRBV19; size: -; D: -; length: 14; J: TRBJ2-4; CDR3: CASSIDIAKNIQYF; DNA: TGTGCCAGTAGTATAGATATAGCCAAAAACATTCAGTACTTC
V: TRBV6-5; size: -; D: TRBD1; length: 12; J: TRBJ1-2; CDR3: CASSDRVSGYTF; DNA: TGTGCCAGCAGCGACAGGGTTAGTGGCTACACCTTC
V: TRBV11-1; size: -; D: -; length: 13; J: TRBJ2-7; CDR3: CASAVSDSYEQYF; DNA: TGTGCCAGCGCGGTCAGCGACTCCTACGAGCAGTACTTC
V: TRBV5-4; size: -; D: -; length: 16; J: TRBJ1-3; CDR3: CASSLGGTSSGNTIYF; DNA: TGTGCCAGCAGCTTGGGGGGGACTAGCTCTGGAAACACCATATATTTT
V: TRBV15; size: -; D: -; length: 15; J: TRBJ2-2; CDR3: CATSRGETLTGELFF; DNA: TGTGCCACCAGCAGAGGAGAGACACTCACCGGGGAGCTGTTTTTT
V: TRBV6-1; size: -; D: TRBD1; length: 15; J: TRBJ2-1; CDR3: CASSEFPGQANEQFF; DNA: TGTGCCAGCAGTGAGTTCCCGGGACAGGCAAATGAGCAGTTCTTC
V: TRBV14; size: -; D: -; length: 12; J: TRBJ1-2; CDR3: CASSQAGIDYTF; DNA: TGTGCCAGCAGCCAAGCTGGCATCGACTACACCTTC
V: TRBV2; size: -; D: TRBD2; length: 14; J: TRBJ2-5; CDR3: CASSERGGLGTQYF; DNA: TGTGCCAGCAGTGAGCGGGGGGGGTTGGGGACCCAGTACTTC
V: TRBV5-4; size: once; D: TRBD1; length: 14; J: TRBJ2-5; CDR3: CASSITGGGETQYF; DNA: TGTGCCAGCAGTATAACAGGGGGCGGGGAGACCCAGTACTTC
V: TRBV20-1; size: -; D: -; length: 11; J: TRBJ2-7; CDR3: CSATDYYEQYF; DNA: TGCAGTGCAACAGACTACTACGAGCAGTACTTC
V: TRBV7-9; size: once; D: -; length: 14; J: TRBJ1-4; CDR3: CASSYGDYNEKLFF; DNA: TGTGCCAGCAGCTACGGGGACTATAATGAAAAACTGTTTTTT